These 2 T cell receptor beta chains were sequenced from one sample in a study of blood T cell repertoires in COVID-19. This table comes from immunoSEQ multiplex PCR, and its TCRdb copy is limited to in-frame clones, with some not included. In the table there are roughly 60,000 clones, roughly 80% of which are singletons. The sample taken for sequencing was peripheral blood. The origin of the receptors is a human donor in a cohort sampled during active or convalescent COVID-19.

The chain carries TRBV7-6 and TRBJ2-5; 9 nucleotides match TRBD2. This CDR3 spans 17 amino acids. The V segment lost 5 bases and the J segment 0 bases; nucleotides outside the gene matches: 10. The germline V gene encodes CDR1 SGHVS and CDR2 FNYEAQ. Here the CDR3 reads CASSKLTLAGYQETQYF. As DNA, the CDR3 is TGTGCCAGCAGCAAGCTTACTCTAGCGGGGTACCAAGAGACCCAGTACTTC.

The chain is built from TRBV5-4 and TRBJ2-5; 16 bases map to TRBD2. Germline-derived CDR1 and CDR2 are SGHNT and YYREEE (reference sequence). There are 16 residues in the CDR3. The V and J ends lost 4 bases and 5 bases, in that order; junction bases with no gene match: 5. The DNA of the CDR3 is TGTGCCAGCAGCCCGGGGACTAGCGGGGGGGCGGAGACCCAGTACTTC. Amino acids: CASSPGTSGGAETQYF.